The source of this T cell receptor (beta chain) is a study of Graves' ophthalmopathy and Graves' hyperthyroidism. This clonotype was recorded at least ten times. The germline V gene has CDR1 ENHRY and CDR2 SYGVKD. V was pared by 6 bases and J by 5 bases, with 9 bases of the junction left unmatched. The CDR3 loop spans 14 amino acids. Amplification of the TCR beta CDR3 regions used RNA transcripts (as template). Second-round multiplex PCR came after a first-round RT-PCR that employed HTBI primers. TCRdb re-derived calls from the multiplex PCR reads in MiXCR, one entry per CDR3 protein. The table records roughly 600,000 distinct CDR3 sequences, approximately 35% of them present only once.

The gene calls are TRBV10-3 and TRBJ1-1; 7 nucleotides match TRBD1. Specimen: peripheral blood or thyroid tissue (not recorded which). The receptor's source is an adult man with Graves' hyperthyroidism. As DNA, the CDR3 is TGTGCCATCAGCACGACAGGGCTTCGGACTGAAGCTTTCTTT. As protein: CAISTTGLRTEAFF.